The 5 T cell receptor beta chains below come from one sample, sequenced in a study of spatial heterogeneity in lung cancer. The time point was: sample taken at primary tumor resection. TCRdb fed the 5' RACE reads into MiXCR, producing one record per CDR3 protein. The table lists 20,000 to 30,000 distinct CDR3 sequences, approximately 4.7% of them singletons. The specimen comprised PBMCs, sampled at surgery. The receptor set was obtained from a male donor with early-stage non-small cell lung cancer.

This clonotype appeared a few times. CDR3 sequence: CASSLWGGVGTDTQYF. The CDR3 nucleotides are TGTGCCAGCAGTTTATGGGGGGGAGTGGGCACAGATACGCAGTATTTT. The V call is TRBV28, the J call TRBJ2-3; maybe TRBD2 (6 bases). This CDR3 region has 16 residues. The V and J ends lost 0 bases and 1 base respectively, with 11 bases between them. From germline, CDR1 is MDHEN and CDR2 SYDVKM. Full variable domain (rest looked up from reference TRBV28 and TRBJ2-3): DVKVTQSSRYLVKRTGEKVFLECVQDMDHENMFWYRQDPGLGLRLIYFSYDVKMKEKGDIPEGYSVSREKKERFSLILESASTNQTSMYLCASSLWGGVGTDTQYFGPGTRLTVL.

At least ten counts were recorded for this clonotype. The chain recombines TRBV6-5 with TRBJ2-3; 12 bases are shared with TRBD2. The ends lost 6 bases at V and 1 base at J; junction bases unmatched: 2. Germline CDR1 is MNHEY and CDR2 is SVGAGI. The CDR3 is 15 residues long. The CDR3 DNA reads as TGTGCCAGCAGCCCTAGCGGGGGGGGCACAGATACGCAGTATTTT. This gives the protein CASSPSGGGTDTQYF.

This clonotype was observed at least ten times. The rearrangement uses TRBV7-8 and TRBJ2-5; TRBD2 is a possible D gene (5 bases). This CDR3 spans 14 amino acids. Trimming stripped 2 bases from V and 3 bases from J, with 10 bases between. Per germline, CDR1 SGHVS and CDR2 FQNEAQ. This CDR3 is CASSLMTIKETQYF. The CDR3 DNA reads TGTGCCAGCAGCTTAATGACTATCAAAGAGACCCAGTACTTC.

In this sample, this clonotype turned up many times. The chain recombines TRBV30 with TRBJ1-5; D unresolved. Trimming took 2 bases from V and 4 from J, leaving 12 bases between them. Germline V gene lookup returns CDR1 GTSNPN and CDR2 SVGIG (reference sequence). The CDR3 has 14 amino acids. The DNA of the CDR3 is TGTGCCTGGAGTCTCCGGACGGGGAATCAGCCCCAGCATTTT. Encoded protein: CAWSLRTGNQPQHF.

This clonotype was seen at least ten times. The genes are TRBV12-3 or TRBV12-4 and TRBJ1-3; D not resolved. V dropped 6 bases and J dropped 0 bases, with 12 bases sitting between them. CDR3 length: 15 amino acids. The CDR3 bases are TGTGCCAGCAGGCCCCCGGGGAACTCTGGAAACACCATATATTTT. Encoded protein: CASRPPGNSGNTIYF.